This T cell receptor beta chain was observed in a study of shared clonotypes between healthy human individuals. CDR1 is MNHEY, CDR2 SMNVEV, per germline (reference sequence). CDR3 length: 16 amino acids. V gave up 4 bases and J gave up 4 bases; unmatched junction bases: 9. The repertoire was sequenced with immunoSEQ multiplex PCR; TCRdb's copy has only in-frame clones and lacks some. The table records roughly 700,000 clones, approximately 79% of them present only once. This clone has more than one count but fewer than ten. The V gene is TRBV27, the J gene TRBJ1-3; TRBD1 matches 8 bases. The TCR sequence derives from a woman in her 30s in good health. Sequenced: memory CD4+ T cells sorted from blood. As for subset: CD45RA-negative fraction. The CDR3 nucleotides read TGTGCCAGCAGTTCCCGTTGGACAGGGAACGGAAACACCATATATTTT. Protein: CASSSRWTGNGNTIYF.